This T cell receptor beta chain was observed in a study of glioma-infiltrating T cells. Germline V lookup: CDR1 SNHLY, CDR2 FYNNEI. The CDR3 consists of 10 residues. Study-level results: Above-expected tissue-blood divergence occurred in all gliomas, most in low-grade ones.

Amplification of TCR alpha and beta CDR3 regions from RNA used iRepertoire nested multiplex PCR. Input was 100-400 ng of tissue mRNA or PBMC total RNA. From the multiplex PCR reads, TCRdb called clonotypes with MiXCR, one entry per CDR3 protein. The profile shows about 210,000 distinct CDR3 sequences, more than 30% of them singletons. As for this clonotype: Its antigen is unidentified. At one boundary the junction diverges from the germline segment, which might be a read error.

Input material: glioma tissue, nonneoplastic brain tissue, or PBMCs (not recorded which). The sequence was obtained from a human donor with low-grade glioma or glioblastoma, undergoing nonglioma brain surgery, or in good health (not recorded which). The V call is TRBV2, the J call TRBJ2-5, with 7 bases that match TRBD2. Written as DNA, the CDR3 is TGTGCCAGCAGCCGGGACTATTCTGACTTC. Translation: CASSRDYSDF.